Listed below are T cell receptor beta chains from one sample, sequenced in a study of OX40 agonist ivuxolimab in advanced cancers. The table came from immunoSEQ multiplex PCR; TCRdb's copy has only in-frame clones and leaves some out. The table has tens of thousands of clones, about 90% seen once. The input for sequencing was CD4+ or CD8+ T cells sorted from blood, taken in a trial of the OX40 agonist ivuxolimab. The source is an adult with an advanced solid tumor such as melanoma, head and neck, liver or kidney cancer. The CDR3 runs from the conserved cysteine through the conserved F or W. A D gene is named only where the DNA matches it firmly. Not every row has a clone size; where given, it reads once, few, many or a size class.

V gene	clone size	J gene	D gene	CDR3 DNA	CDR3 protein
TRBV7-2	NA	TRBJ2-7	TRBD2	TGTGCCAGCAGCCGATTTTCCCCGGGGACTAGCGGGGGGACCTACGAGCAGTACTTC	CASSRFSPGTSGGTYEQYF
TRBV2	NA	TRBJ2-2	NA	TGTGCCAGCAGTTCAATGAACACCGGGGAGCTGTTTTTT	CASSSMNTGELFF
TRBV27	NA	TRBJ1-1	NA	TGTGCCAGCAGTTTGAGACAGAGGAGCACTGAAGCTTTCTTT	CASSLRQRSTEAFF
TRBV18	NA	TRBJ2-3	TRBD1	TGTGCCAGCTCACCGAGTCCCGGGACAGGGAAAGATTGGACAGATACGCAGTATTTT	CASSPSPGTGKDWTDTQYF
TRBV28	NA	TRBJ1-5	TRBD1	TGTGCCACCACCAATGGACAGGGGGATCAGCCCCAGCATTTT	CATTNGQGDQPQHF
TRBV7-2	NA	TRBJ2-3	TRBD2	TGTGCCAGCAGCCCATCGGGGGGAGGATTCACAGATACGCAGTATTTT	CASSPSGGGFTDTQYF
TRBV19	NA	TRBJ1-5	TRBD1	TGTGCCAGTAGTATCGAGGACAGGGGGCTAAATCAGCCCCAGCATTTT	CASSIEDRGLNQPQHF
TRBV6-6	NA	TRBJ2-1	NA	TGTGCCAGCAGTTCCCTTACTAGGGTGGGTTACAATGAGCAGTTCTTC	CASSSLTRVGYNEQFF
TRBV10-3	NA	TRBJ2-5	NA	TGTGCCATCAGTGAGTCTGGGACAAGGGGGGAGACCCAGTACTTC	CAISESGTRGETQYF
TRBV28	NA	TRBJ1-1	NA	TGTGCCAGCAGTGTTCCCGGGGCGTGGACCCGGATGAACACTGAAGCTTTCTTT	CASSVPGAWTRMNTEAFF
TRBV6-1	NA	TRBJ2-2	NA	TGTGCCAGCAGTGAAACTTCGAGGGGCAGGGTGGCCGGGGAGCTGTTTTTT	CASSETSRGRVAGELFF
TRBV28	NA	TRBJ2-7	NA	TGTGCCAGCAGTATCCTGACAGGAGAGCTGGACGAGCAGTACTTC	CASSILTGELDEQYF
TRBV10-3	NA	TRBJ2-7	TRBD1	TGTGCCATCAGCGAGTACGGGACAGGGGCCTACGAGCAGTACTTC	CAISEYGTGAYEQYF
TRBV4-1	NA	TRBJ1-4	NA	TGCGCCAGCAGCCAACTAGGCCTGAATAATGAAAAACTGTTTTTT	CASSQLGLNNEKLFF
TRBV19	NA	TRBJ1-2	NA	TGTGCCAGTAGGCCACAGGGAAGGAGTGGCTACACCTTC	CASRPQGRSGYTF
TRBV4-3	once	TRBJ1-1	NA	TGCGCCAGCAGCCAAGGTTCCAGGGTAAACACTGAAGCTTTCTTT	CASSQGSRVNTEAFF
TRBV28	NA	TRBJ2-7	NA	TGTGCCAGCAGTTCAGAACAGCTTTCCGAGCAGTACTTC	CASSSEQLSEQYF
TRBV6-1	NA	TRBJ1-5	NA	TGTGCCAGCAGTGAAGTTGGTGTAAATCAGCCCCAGCATTTT	CASSEVGVNQPQHF
TRBV6-6	NA	TRBJ1-1	NA	TGTGCCAGCAGTTACGAGAACACTGAAGCTTTCTTT	CASSYENTEAFF
TRBV5-1	NA	TRBJ2-5	NA	TGCGCCAGCAGCTTGGACATACAAGAGACCCAGTACTTC	CASSLDIQETQYF
TRBV5-1	NA	TRBJ2-1	NA	TGCGCCAGCAGCTTGGCCCGGGAAGGCAATGAGCAGTTCTTC	CASSLAREGNEQFF
TRBV11-3	NA	TRBJ1-2	TRBD1	TGTGCCAGCAGCTCACTGGACAGGCGGGGCTATGGCTACACCTTC	CASSSLDRRGYGYTF
TRBV28	NA	TRBJ1-2	NA	TGTGCCAGCACTCCGTACAGGGATTATGGCTACACCTTC	CASTPYRDYGYTF
TRBV4-1	NA	TRBJ1-2	TRBD1	TGCGCCAGCAGCCCAATTGGACAGGGGGCTTTTTACTATGGCTACACCTTC	CASSPIGQGAFYYGYTF
TRBV7-3	NA	TRBJ2-2	NA	TGTGCCAGCAGCTTACAGGGTCCTGGGAACACCGGGGAGCTGTTTTTT	CASSLQGPGNTGELFF
TRBV19	NA	TRBJ2-1	NA	TGTGCCAGTAGTATAATGGTAGAAGGGATCAACAATGAGCAGTTCTTC	CASSIMVEGINNEQFF
TRBV10-1	NA	TRBJ2-3	NA	TGCGCCAGCAGTGAGTCCTCGGGAGATCGGGTTAGCACAGATACGCAGTATTTT	CASSESSGDRVSTDTQYF
TRBV18	NA	TRBJ1-2	TRBD1	TGTGCCAGCTCACAACCGGGACAGGGGGACTATGGCTACACCTTC	CASSQPGQGDYGYTF
TRBV30	NA	TRBJ2-2	NA	TGTGCCTGGAGTGGGACAAGGGCCAACACCGGGGAGCTGTTTTTT	CAWSGTRANTGELFF
TRBV9	NA	TRBJ1-2	NA	TGTGCCAGCACGCATAACTATGGCTACACCTTC	CASTHNYGYTF
TRBV6-5	NA	TRBJ2-5	NA	TGTGCCAGCAAGGGCGGGGTTGCTTGGGAGACCCAGTACTTC	CASKGGVAWETQYF
TRBV19	once	TRBJ1-5	NA	TGTGCCAGTAGTATTTATGGGGTCTCGCTCAGTCAGCCCCAGCATTTT	CASSIYGVSLSQPQHF
TRBV28	NA	TRBJ1-5	NA	TGTGCCAGCAGTTTTTTGAGAGGGGAGCAGCCCCAGCATTTT	CASSFLRGEQPQHF
TRBV20-1	NA	TRBJ2-3	NA	TGCAGCCCTGGGGGAGATACGCAGTATTTT	CSPGGDTQYF
TRBV2	NA	TRBJ1-2	NA	TGTGCCAGCAGTGCAGGGTTGGACTATGGCTACACCTTC	CASSAGLDYGYTF
TRBV10-3	NA	TRBJ2-2	NA	TGTGCCATCAACAGGGACAACACCGGGGAGCTGTTTTTT	CAINRDNTGELFF
TRBV7-6	NA	TRBJ2-3	TRBD2	TGTGCCAGCAGCTTTTATAGCGGGGGGGCAGATACGCAGTATTTT	CASSFYSGGADTQYF
TRBV21-1	NA	TRBJ2-1	NA	TGTGCCAGCACCTCAAGGAGGGTAGGTCCCTTTCCGGAGCAGTTCTTC	CASTSRRVGPFPEQFF
TRBV5-1	once	TRBJ2-2	NA	TGCGCCAGCAGCTTGTATCAGGGAGCGAACACCGGGGAGCTGTTTTTT	CASSLYQGANTGELFF
TRBV6-1	NA	TRBJ2-3	NA	TGTGCCAGCAGATGGACAAGATCTAGCACAGATACGCAGTATTTT	CASRWTRSSTDTQYF
TRBV5-4	NA	TRBJ1-2	TRBD1	TGTGCCAGCAGCCTGGCCGGGACAGATAACTATGGCTACACCTTC	CASSLAGTDNYGYTF
TRBV19	NA	TRBJ2-1	NA	TGTGCCACCAGGGTAGTAGGGGTTAATGAGCAGTTCTTC	CATRVVGVNEQFF
TRBV28	NA	TRBJ1-3	NA	TGTGCCAGCAGTCCCCGGGACCCCTCTGGAAACACCATATATTTT	CASSPRDPSGNTIYF
TRBV10-3	NA	TRBJ2-7	NA	TGTGCCATCAGTGGCGATAGCGGCAGCTCCTACGAGCAGTACTTC	CAISGDSGSSYEQYF
TRBV30	NA	TRBJ2-1	NA	TGTGCCTGGAGTGTCGGCCAGGTATACAATGAGCAGTTCTTC	CAWSVGQVYNEQFF
TRBV29-1	NA	TRBJ2-5	NA	TGCAGCGTTGGGGGTTTACAAGAGACCCAGTACTTC	CSVGGLQETQYF